The entry that follows covers one T cell receptor (beta chain) sequence. 13 Jbeta primers and 60 Vbeta primers were used for the PCR. Profiling relied on immunoSEQ multiplex PCR, and the TCRdb table lists in-frame clones only, not all of them. The sample carries 150,000 or so clones, approximately 80% recorded once. These data come from a study of cytomegalovirus exposure and HLA in healthy donors. The CDR3 runs 15 residues. CDR1 and CDR2 from the germline V gene are LNHNV and YYDKDF (reference sequence). The V gene lost 0 bases and the J gene lost 4 bases, with 13 bases spanning the gap. Sequenced material: PBMCs. The receptor comes from a male donor in good health and CMV-seronegative. V usage is TRBV15 and J usage is TRBJ2-7; weak D call: TRBD1 (6 bases). In nucleotides, the CDR3 is TGTGCCACCAGCAGAGATCTAGGACAGATTTACGAGCAGTACTTC. Its translation is CATSRDLGQIYEQYF. Supplemented by reference TRBV15 and TRBJ2-7, the full variable domain reads DAMVIQNPRYQVTQFGKPVTLSCSQTLNHNVMYWYQQKSSQAPKLLFHYYDKDFNNEADTPDNFQSRRPNTSFCFLDIRSPGLGDTAMYLCATSRDLGQIYEQYFGPGTRLTVT.